This note documents a single TCR beta chain sequence. This entry comes from a study of blood T cells in healthy people across ages. Through a sample-barcoded 5' primer and a J-beta primer mix, a second PCR was run for roughly 6 to 12 cycles. TCRdb ran MiXCR on the 5' RACE reads and lists one entry per CDR3 protein. The data contain approximately 400,000 distinct CDR3 sequences, about 49% of them singletons. The CDR3 totals 12 residues. Trimming shortened V by 3 bases and J by 4 bases, and 9 bases separated the two germline ends. CDR1 and CDR2 (germline): SQVTM, ANQGSEA. This TCR was sampled from a man aged 60 to 75 in good health. The J gene is TRBJ1-2, the V gene TRBV29-1; D remains unclear. Specimen: blood. CDR3 sequence: CSVEEGSYGYTF. As DNA, the CDR3 is TGCAGCGTTGAGGAGGGCAGCTATGGCTACACCTTC.